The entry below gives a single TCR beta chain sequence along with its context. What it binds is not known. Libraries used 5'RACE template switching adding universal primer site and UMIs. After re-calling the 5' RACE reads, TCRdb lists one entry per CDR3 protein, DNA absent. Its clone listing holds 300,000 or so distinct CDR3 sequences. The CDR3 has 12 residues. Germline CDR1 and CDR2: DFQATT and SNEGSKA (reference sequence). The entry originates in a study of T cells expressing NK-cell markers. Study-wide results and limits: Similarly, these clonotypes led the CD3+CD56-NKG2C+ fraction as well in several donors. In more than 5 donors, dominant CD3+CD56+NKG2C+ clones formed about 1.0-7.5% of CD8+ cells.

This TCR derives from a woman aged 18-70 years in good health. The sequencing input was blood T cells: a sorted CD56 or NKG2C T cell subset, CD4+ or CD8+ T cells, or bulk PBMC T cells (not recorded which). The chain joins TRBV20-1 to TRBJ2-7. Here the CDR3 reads CSASRASDEQYF.